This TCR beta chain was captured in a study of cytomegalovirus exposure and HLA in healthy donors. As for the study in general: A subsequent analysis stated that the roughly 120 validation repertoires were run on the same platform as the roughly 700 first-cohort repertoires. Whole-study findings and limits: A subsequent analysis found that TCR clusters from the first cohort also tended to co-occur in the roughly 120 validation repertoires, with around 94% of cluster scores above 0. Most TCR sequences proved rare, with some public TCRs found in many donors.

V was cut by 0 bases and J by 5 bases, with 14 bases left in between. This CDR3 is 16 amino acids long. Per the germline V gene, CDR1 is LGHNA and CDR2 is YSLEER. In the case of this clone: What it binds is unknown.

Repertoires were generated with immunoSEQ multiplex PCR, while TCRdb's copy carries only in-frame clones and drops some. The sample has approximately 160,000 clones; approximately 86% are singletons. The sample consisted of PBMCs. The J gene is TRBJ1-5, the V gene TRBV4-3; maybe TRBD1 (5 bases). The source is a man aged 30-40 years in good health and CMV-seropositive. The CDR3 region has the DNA TGCGCCAGCAGCCAAGATTGGGGGGGGTACCATCAGCCCCAGCATTTT. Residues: CASSQDWGGYHQPQHF.